This TCR beta chain was recorded in a study of radiation and T cells in renal cell carcinoma (TCRdb year 2020). Describing the broader study: The samples were obtained from a clinical trial, where primary renal cell carcinomas were treated with 15 Gy stereotactic body radiation therapy and then removed by nephrectomy 4 weeks afterward. In the 40 to 55 samples combined, several million unique CDR3 nucleotide sequences were found, encoding roughly 2,500,000 unique CDR3 amino acid sequences. TCR beta sequencing covered approximately 50 samples in total, comprising some 25 tumors and around 27 peripheral blood samples.

Via the germline V gene, CDR1 is KGHSH and CDR2 LQKENI. The germline ends are 15 bases apart after V is trimmed by 6 bases and J by 4 bases. CDR3 length: 14 amino acids, cysteine to phenylalanine. Solely the CDR3 DNA is kept, with 42 bases framed from the first base. What the study reported, not specific to this receptor: Because pretreatment tumor biopsies were not available, the study could not determine whether clonotypes were already present within the tumor at baseline. Changes in the blood repertoire were not tracked past 4 weeks after treatment. The single-armed trial design could not address effects of radiation dose or scheduling on the TCR repertoire. Top tumor clonotypes rose in blood from baseline to 2 weeks post-radiation, then contracted by 4 weeks, suggesting transient expansion of tumor-resident clones.

TCR beta libraries were generated from genomic DNA with the immunoSEQ kit, following the manufacturer's recommendations. Library preparation used a first multiplex PCR with proprietary primers, then a second PCR adding unique barcodes, with bead cleanups after each round. A positive control reaction and a negative control reaction, both provided in the kit, were run with every batch of samples. The final libraries were assessed on an Agilent 4200 TapeStation D1000 ScreenTape, pooled by volume, and quantified by qPCR. Sequencing ran on an Illumina NextSeq500 with a MidOutput 150-cycle cartridge, using 156 Read1 and 15 Index1 cycles with kit custom primers. The pooled library was loaded at 0.9 to 1 pM with an approximately 18% PhiX control spike-in. Under the source paper's analysis protocol: The vendor-processed data were analyzed in R, and a clonotype was defined as all T cells that share the same CDR3 nucleotide sequence. For clone abundance analyses, frequencies were normalized to the 10,000 most abundant clones in each sample. Public T cell clones, which averaged fewer than five per sample, were removed prior to analysis. Tumor-enriched clonotypes and baseline blood-enriched clonotypes were defined as those with an abundance difference of at least 32-fold between compartments. Clonotypes expanded or contracted between blood time points were identified with a beta-binomial differential abundance model. Tumor-blood repertoire similarity was measured with the Baroni-Urbani and Buser coefficient, and groups were compared using two-tailed Wilcoxon tests in R. TCRdb's version of the immuneACCESS table is confined to in-frame rearrangements and falls short of the full clone set. An unresolved V gene accounts for under half of the shortfall where checked; the remainder is of unknown origin. The D gene and trimming were derived from the DNA, and the V and J assignments and clone size from that table. Recorded for this sample are about 120,000 clones; approximately 75% of them occurred a single time. The ten largest clonotypes hold about 1.9% of the sample.

For this clone: No antigen is known for it. One base away there is no much larger clone; base qualities are not given.

The time point label for this specimen denotes: blood 2 weeks post-SBRT. What this sample's treatment or condition label stands for: 15 Gy SBRT to primary tumor, nephrectomy 4 weeks later. To follow tumor-enriched clonotypes, serial peripheral blood was collected from radiation-treated patients at baseline and at 2 weeks and 4 weeks after SBRT. All patients had renal cell carcinoma with clear cell pathology. Genomic DNA for TCR sequencing was prepared using the QIAamp DNA Blood Mini Kit (Qiagen). The analyses included only samples that passed all quality control checks. This chain joins TRBV18 to TRBJ1-2; the D gene cannot be named for sure. The starting material was blood, obtained from a patient whose treatment included radiotherapy and nephrectomy. This sequence originates from a woman aged 55-69 years with renal cell carcinoma. CDR3 protein: CASSPEADTYGYTF. The bases are TGTGCCAGCTCCCCCGAGGCAGACACCTATGGCTACACCTTC. The entire variable domain, with the stretches around the CDR3 drawn from the reference TRBV18 and TRBJ1-2 proteins, is NAGVMQNPRHLVRRRGQEARLRCSPMKGHSHVYWYRQLPEEGLKFMVYLQKENIIDESGMPKERFSAEFPKEGPSILRIQQVVRGDSAAYFCASSPEADTYGYTFGSGTRLTVV.